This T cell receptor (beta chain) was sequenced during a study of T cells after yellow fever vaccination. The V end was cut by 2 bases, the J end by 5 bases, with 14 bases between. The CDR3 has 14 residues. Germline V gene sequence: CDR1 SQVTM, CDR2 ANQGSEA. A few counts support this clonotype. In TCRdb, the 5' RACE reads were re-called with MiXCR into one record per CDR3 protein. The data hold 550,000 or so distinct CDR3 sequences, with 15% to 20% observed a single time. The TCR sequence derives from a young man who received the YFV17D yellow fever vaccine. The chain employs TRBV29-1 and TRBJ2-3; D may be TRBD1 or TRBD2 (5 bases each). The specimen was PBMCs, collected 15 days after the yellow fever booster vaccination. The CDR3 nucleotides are TGCAGCGTTGAAATCCGGGGACGGAGAGATACGCAGTATTTT. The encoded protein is CSVEIRGRRDTQYF.